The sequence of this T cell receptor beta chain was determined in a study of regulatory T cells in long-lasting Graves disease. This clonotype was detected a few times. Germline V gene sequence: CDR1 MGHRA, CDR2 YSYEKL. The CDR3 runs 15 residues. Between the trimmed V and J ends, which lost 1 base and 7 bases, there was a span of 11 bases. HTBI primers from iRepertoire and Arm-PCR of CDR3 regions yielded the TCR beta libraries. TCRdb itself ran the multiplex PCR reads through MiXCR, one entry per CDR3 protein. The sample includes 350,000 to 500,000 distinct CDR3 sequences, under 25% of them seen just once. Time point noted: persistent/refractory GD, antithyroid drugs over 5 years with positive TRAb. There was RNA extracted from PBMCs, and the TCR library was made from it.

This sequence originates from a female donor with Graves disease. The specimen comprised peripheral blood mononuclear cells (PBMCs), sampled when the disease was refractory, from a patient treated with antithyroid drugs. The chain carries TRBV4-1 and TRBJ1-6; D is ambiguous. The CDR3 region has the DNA TGCGCCAGCAGCCAAGGGGTACGCCAAAATTCACCCCTCCACTTT. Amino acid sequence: CASSQGVRQNSPLHF.